This T cell receptor beta chain derives from a study of blood T cell repertoires in COVID-19. The wider study: T cells, B-cell-depleted T cells, or PBMCs provided the cDNA or gDNA that served as material.

Those enrolled, adults aged 18 to 89 years, came from about two dozen US areas. Recovered status applied to Cohort 3 donors who had two consecutive negative PCRs. It also applied to those with clearance or with symptom resolution. Germline V gene sequence: CDR1 SGHDN, CDR2 FVKESK. The CDR3 consists of 15 residues. With 5 bases removed from V and 4 bases from J, the gap between germline ends came to 14 bases. As handled by the study authors: Amplifying reference gene primers gave estimates of nucleated cell counts. TCRdb keeps only in-frame clones here, not all; method: immunoSEQ multiplex PCR. V, J and clone size are taken as reported in that table, and D and trimming were inferred from the DNA itself. The sample yields 210,000 or so clones, roughly 80% seen once.

This sequence originates from a man in his fifties or sixties who had recovered from COVID-19. The sequenced material came from PBMCs or T cells enriched from blood (not recorded which). The J gene is TRBJ2-2, the V gene TRBV14; D is unresolved. The CDR3 sequence: CASSSRLYATGELFF. The CDR3 DNA reads TGTGCCAGCAGCTCCAGGCTGTATGCCACCGGGGAGCTGTTTTTT.